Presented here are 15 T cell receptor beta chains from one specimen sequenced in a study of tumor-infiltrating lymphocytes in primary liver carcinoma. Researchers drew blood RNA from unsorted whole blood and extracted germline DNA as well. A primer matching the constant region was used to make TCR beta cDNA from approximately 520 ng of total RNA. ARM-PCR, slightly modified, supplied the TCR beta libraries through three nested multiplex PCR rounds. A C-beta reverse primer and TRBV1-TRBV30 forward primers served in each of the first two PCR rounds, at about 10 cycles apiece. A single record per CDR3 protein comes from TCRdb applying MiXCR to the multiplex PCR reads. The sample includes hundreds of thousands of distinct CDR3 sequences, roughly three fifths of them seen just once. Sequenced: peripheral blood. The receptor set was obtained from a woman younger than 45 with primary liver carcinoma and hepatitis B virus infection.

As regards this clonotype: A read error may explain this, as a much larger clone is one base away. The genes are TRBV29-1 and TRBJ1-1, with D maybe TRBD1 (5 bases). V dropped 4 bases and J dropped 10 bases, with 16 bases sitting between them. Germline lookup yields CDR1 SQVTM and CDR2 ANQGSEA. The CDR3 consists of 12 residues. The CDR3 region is CSVASGREGAFF. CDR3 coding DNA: TGCAGCGTTGCGTCAGGGCGCGAGGGAGCTTTCTTT. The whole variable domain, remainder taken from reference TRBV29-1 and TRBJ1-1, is SAVISQKPSRDICQRGTSLTIQCQVDSQVTMMFWYRQQPGQSLTLIATANQGSEATYESGFVIDKFPISRPNLTFSTLTVSNMSPEDSSIYLCSVASGREGAFFGQGTRLTVV.

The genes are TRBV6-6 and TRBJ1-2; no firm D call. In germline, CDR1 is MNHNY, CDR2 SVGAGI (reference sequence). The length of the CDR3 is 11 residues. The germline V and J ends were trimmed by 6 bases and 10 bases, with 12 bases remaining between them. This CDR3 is CASSLGRDYTF. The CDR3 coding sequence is TGTGCCAGCAGCCTAGGGCGTGACTACACCTTC.

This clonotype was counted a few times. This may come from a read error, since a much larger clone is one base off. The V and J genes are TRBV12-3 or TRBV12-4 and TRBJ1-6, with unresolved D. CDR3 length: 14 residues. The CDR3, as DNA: TGTGCCAGCAGCCTAGACAACGCAAATTCACACCTCCACTTT. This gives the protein CASSLDNANSHLHF.

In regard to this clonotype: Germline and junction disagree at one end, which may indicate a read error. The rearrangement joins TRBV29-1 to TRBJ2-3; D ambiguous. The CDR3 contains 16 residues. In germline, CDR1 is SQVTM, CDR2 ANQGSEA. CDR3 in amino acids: CSVEDVGFSNTDTQYF. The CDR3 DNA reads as TGCAGCGTCGAAGACGTTGGATTTTCTAACACAGATACGCAGTATTTT.

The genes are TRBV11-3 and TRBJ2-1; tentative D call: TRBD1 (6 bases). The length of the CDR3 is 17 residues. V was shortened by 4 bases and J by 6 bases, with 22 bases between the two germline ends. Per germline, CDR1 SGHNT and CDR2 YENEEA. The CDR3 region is CASSSGTWRSSTNEQFF. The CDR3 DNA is TGTGCCAGCAGCTCCGGGACATGGAGAAGCAGCACCAATGAGCAGTTCTTC.

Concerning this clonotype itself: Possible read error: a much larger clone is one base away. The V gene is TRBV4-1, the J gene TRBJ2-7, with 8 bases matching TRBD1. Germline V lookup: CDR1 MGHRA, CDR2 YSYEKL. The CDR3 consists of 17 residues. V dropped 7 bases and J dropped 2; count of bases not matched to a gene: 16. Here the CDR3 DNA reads TGCGCCAGCAACCGCTGGACAGGGTTAACCGGGACCTACGAGCAGTACTTC. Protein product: CASNRWTGLTGTYEQYF.

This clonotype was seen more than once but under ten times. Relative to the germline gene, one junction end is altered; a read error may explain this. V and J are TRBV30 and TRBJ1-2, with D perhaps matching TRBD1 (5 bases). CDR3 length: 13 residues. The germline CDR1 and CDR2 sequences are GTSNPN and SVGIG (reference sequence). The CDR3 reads CAWSPGTNSGRAF. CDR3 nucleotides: TGTGCCTGGAGCCCAGGGACCAATTCGGGCCGCGCCTTC.

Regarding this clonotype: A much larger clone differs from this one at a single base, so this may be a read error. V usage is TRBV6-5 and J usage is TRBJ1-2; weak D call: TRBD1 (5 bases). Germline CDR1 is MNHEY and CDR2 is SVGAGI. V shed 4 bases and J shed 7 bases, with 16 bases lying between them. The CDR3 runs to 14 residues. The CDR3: CASSSPGPGAGYTF. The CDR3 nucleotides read TGTGCCAGCAGTTCCCCCGGGCCCGGGGCTGGCTACACCTTC.

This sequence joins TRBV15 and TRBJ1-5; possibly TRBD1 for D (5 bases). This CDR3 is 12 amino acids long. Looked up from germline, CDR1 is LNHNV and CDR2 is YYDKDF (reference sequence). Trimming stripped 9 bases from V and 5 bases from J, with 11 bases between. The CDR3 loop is CATQRGDQPQHF. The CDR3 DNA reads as TGTGCCACGCAGCGGGGGGATCAGCCCCAGCATTTT.

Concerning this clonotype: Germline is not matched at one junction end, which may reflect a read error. The CDR3 DNA reads as TGCGCCAGCGGCTTAGGATTGGGACAGGGGGTCTACGAGCAGTACTTC. The encoded protein is CASGLGLGQGVYEQYF. This rearrangement joins TRBV5-1 to TRBJ2-7; 11 nucleotides match TRBD1. The CDR3 totals 16 residues. Germline V lookup: CDR1 SGHRS, CDR2 YFSETQ.

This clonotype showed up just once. CDR3 bases: TGTGCCAGCAGTCCTTCGGGGGGCATGAACGAGCAGTACTTC. Its translation: CASSPSGGMNEQYF. This chain joins TRBV2 and TRBJ2-7; tentative D call: TRBD2 (7 bases). V dropped 5 bases and J dropped 5 bases, with 16 bases sitting between them. The CDR3 spans 14 residues. Germline CDR1 is SNHLY and CDR2 is FYNNEI.

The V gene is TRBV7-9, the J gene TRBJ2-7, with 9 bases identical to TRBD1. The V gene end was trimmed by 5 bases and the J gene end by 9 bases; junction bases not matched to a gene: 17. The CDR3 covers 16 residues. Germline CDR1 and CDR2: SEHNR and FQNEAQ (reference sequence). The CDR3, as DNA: TGTGCCAGCAGCCCTAACCCAGGGACAGGGATTGGGATGCAGTACTTC. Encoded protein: CASSPNPGTGIGMQYF.

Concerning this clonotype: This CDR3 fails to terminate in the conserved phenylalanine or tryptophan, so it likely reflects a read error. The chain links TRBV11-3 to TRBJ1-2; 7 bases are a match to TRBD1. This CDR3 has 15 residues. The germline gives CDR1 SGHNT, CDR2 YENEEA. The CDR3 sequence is CAGSFDRDSNYGYTL. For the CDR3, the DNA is TGTGCCGGCAGCTTCGACCGGGACAGTAACTATGGCTACACCCTC.

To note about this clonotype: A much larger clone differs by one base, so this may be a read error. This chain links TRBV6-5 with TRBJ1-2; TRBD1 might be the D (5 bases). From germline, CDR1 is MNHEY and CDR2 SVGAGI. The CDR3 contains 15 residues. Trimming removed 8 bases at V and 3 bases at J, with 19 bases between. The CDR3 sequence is CASAIGRGYHYGYTF. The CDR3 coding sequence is TGTGCCAGCGCGATCGGACGGGGGTACCACTATGGCTACACCTTC.

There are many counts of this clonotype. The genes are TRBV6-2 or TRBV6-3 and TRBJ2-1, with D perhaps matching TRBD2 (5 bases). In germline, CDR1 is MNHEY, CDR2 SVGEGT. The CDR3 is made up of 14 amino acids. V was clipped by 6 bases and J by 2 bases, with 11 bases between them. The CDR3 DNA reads TGTGCCAGCAGATCGGTAGCGACCTACAATGAGCAGTTCTTC. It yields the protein CASRSVATYNEQFF.